Listed below are T cell receptor beta chains from one sample, sequenced in a study of T cell therapy after organ transplantation. The antigens these receptors bind are not known. Libraries were prepared by immunoSEQ multiplex PCR; TCRdb keeps only in-frame clonotypes and omits some of them. The sample has a few thousand clones; 60% to 70% are singletons. Sequencing used CD8+ T cells from blood, obtained after autologous CMV-specific T cell therapy. The receptors were sampled from a human patient who had received a solid organ transplant and had CMV disease. Some T cells may be the graft donor's. Each CDR3 is given with its conserved first and last residue. Fields, in order: V gene, D gene, J gene, clone size, CDR3 DNA, CDR3 protein. A D gene is named only where the DNA matches it firmly. A clone size is listed for some rows: how often the clone was seen (once, few, many), or a class if it is expanded.

V: TRBV27; D: .; J: TRBJ1-2; size: .; DNA: TGTGCCAGCGGGAAGTATCGAGGACGGACCTATGGCTACACCTTC; CDR3: CASGKYRGRTYGYTF
V: TRBV19; D: TRBD1; J: TRBJ1-1; size: .; DNA: TGTGCCAGTAGTATTGCAGGGGGCGGGAACACTGAAGCTTTCTTT; CDR3: CASSIAGGGNTEAFF
V: TRBV7-9; D: .; J: TRBJ1-1; size: .; DNA: TGTGCCAGCAGCTTAGCGACGTTCCCCATGAACACTGAAGCTTTCTTT; CDR3: CASSLATFPMNTEAFF
V: TRBV4-1; D: .; J: TRBJ1-5; size: .; DNA: TGCGCCAGCAGCCAAGAGGGTGGGAACAATCAGCCCCAGCATTTT; CDR3: CASSQEGGNNQPQHF
V: TRBV2; D: TRBD1; J: TRBJ2-3; size: .; DNA: TGTGCCACCAGTAGACAGGGGGCGGATACGCAGTATTTT; CDR3: CATSRQGADTQYF
V: TRBV27; D: TRBD1; J: TRBJ1-6; size: .; DNA: TGTGCCAGCAGTTCCTCAGGGACAGGGGGTAGCTATAATTCACCCCTCCACTTT; CDR3: CASSSSGTGGSYNSPLHF
V: TRBV5-6; D: .; J: TRBJ2-3; size: few; DNA: TGTGCCAGCAGCTCCATTAGGTGGAGCACAGATACGCAGTATTTT; CDR3: CASSSIRWSTDTQYF
V: TRBV11-2; D: .; J: TRBJ2-6; size: .; DNA: TGTGCCAGCAGGACGGCAGGGCTCTCTGGGGCCAACGTCCTGACTTTC; CDR3: CASRTAGLSGANVLTF
V: TRBV27; D: .; J: TRBJ2-3; size: .; DNA: TGTGCCAGCAGTTTACAATCCCCCGGGACGGGTATGGCAGATACGCAGTATTTT; CDR3: CASSLQSPGTGMADTQYF
V: TRBV15; D: TRBD1; J: TRBJ2-7; size: large; DNA: TGTGCCACCAGCACAGGACAGGGTGCCTTCTACGAGCAGTACTTC; CDR3: CATSTGQGAFYEQYF
V: TRBV19; D: TRBD1; J: TRBJ2-1; size: few; DNA: TGTGCCAGTAGTATACAGGGGGCCTACAATGAGCAGTTCTTC; CDR3: CASSIQGAYNEQFF
V: TRBV4-3; D: .; J: TRBJ1-6; size: .; DNA: TGCGCCAGCAGCCAAGATTGGGGCCTTCTCGGCTCCTATAATTCACCCCTCCACTTT; CDR3: CASSQDWGLLGSYNSPLHF
V: TRBV28; D: TRBD1; J: TRBJ1-2; size: few; DNA: TGTGCCAGCAGTCCGCCCGGGACAGGGTATGGCTACACCTTC; CDR3: CASSPPGTGYGYTF
V: TRBV6-6; D: .; J: TRBJ2-5; size: .; DNA: TGTGCCAGCAGTTACTCGAATCAGGGGACGACCCAGTACTTC; CDR3: CASSYSNQGTTQYF
V: TRBV28; D: TRBD1; J: TRBJ1-2; size: medium-sized; DNA: TGTGCCAGCAGTTTGGAGGACAGGGGGCTCTATGGCTACACCTTC; CDR3: CASSLEDRGLYGYTF
V: TRBV7-6; D: .; J: TRBJ2-1; size: few; DNA: TGTGCCAGCAGCCCATCCGGGACCCCGAACAATGAGCAGTTCTTC; CDR3: CASSPSGTPNNEQFF
V: TRBV5-4; D: .; J: TRBJ1-3; size: .; DNA: TGTGCCAGCAGCTTGGGTTCCGGACTCGGAAACACCATATATTTT; CDR3: CASSLGSGLGNTIYF
V: TRBV7-9; D: .; J: TRBJ1-3; size: once; DNA: TGTGCCAGCAGCTTAGGATCTGGAAACACCATATATTTT; CDR3: CASSLGSGNTIYF
V: TRBV7-9; D: TRBD1; J: TRBJ1-2; size: few; DNA: TGTGCCAGCAGCACCCGGGACAGGGCGCATGGCTACACCTTC; CDR3: CASSTRDRAHGYTF
V: TRBV7-2; D: TRBD2; J: TRBJ2-7; size: .; DNA: TGTGCCAGCAGCTTTGGGCAGGGAGGGTACGAGCAGTACTTC; CDR3: CASSFGQGGYEQYF
V: TRBV15; D: TRBD1; J: TRBJ1-5; size: .; DNA: TGTGCCACCAGCGGGCAGGGGGCTAGCAATCAGCCCCAGCATTTT; CDR3: CATSGQGASNQPQHF
V: TRBV19; D: TRBD1; J: TRBJ2-7; size: .; DNA: TGTGCCAGTGGGACAGGGGGCCTGAGCGAGCAGTACTTC; CDR3: CASGTGGLSEQYF
V: TRBV6-1; D: .; J: TRBJ2-5; size: .; DNA: TGTGCCAGCAGTAAAAGCCTAAGAGAGACCCAGTACTTC; CDR3: CASSKSLRETQYF
V: TRBV6-5; D: .; J: TRBJ1-5; size: medium-sized; DNA: TGTGCCAGCAGTTATTCCAACCAGCAGCCCCAGCATTTT; CDR3: CASSYSNQQPQHF
V: TRBV7-9; D: .; J: TRBJ2-2; size: .; DNA: TGTGCCAGCAGTCTTGGGGACACCGGGGAGCTGTTTTTT; CDR3: CASSLGDTGELFF
V: TRBV2; D: .; J: TRBJ1-1; size: few; DNA: TGTGCCAGCAGTGAAGCGAGTGGGGTGGTGAACACTGAAGCTTTCTTT; CDR3: CASSEASGVVNTEAFF
V: TRBV5-4; D: TRBD1; J: TRBJ1-4; size: .; DNA: TGCGCCAGCAGCCAAGGACAGGTGATAGCAACTAATGAAAAACTGTTTTTT; CDR3: CASSQGQVIATNEKLFF
V: TRBV6-5; D: .; J: TRBJ1-5; size: .; DNA: TGTGCCAGCAGTTACTCGAATTCTCAGCCCCAGCATTTT; CDR3: CASSYSNSQPQHF
V: TRBV5-6; D: .; J: TRBJ1-1; size: .; DNA: TGTGCCAGCAGCTTAGCCCGAGACCCTGAAGCTTTCTTT; CDR3: CASSLARDPEAFF
V: TRBV14; D: .; J: TRBJ2-1; size: .; DNA: TGTGCCAGCAGCCAAGATTTCATTAAAGGGGACTGGGTAATCTTCTCCTACAATGAGCAGTTCTTC; CDR3: CASSQDFIKGDWVIFSYNEQFF
V: TRBV7-9; D: TRBD2; J: TRBJ2-1; size: .; DNA: TGTGCCAGCAGCCCGCCGTTGGGACTAGCGGGCTACAATGAGCAGTTCTTC; CDR3: CASSPPLGLAGYNEQFF
V: TRBV9; D: .; J: TRBJ2-2; size: .; DNA: TGTGCCAGCAGCGGGAACCGGGACCGACTAAACACCGGGGAGCTGTTTTTT; CDR3: CASSGNRDRLNTGELFF
V: TRBV4-3; D: TRBD1; J: TRBJ2-5; size: .; DNA: TGCGCCAGCAGCCAAGGGACAGGGGGCGAGGAGACCCAGTACTTC; CDR3: CASSQGTGGEETQYF
V: TRBV29-1; D: .; J: TRBJ2-7; size: .; DNA: TGCAGCGTGAAAGGAGGGTCCACCTACGAGCAGTACTTC; CDR3: CSVKGGSTYEQYF
V: TRBV7-9; D: TRBD2; J: TRBJ2-2; size: .; DNA: TGTGCCAGCAGCTTAGGTATTTCTAGCGGTACTAACACCGGGGAGCTGTTTTTT; CDR3: CASSLGISSGTNTGELFF
V: TRBV2; D: TRBD2; J: TRBJ2-7; size: .; DNA: TGTGCCAGCATCGACCGGACTAGCGGGAGAAGGGGCGAGCAGTACTTC; CDR3: CASIDRTSGRRGEQYF
V: TRBV27; D: .; J: TRBJ2-1; size: .; DNA: TGTGCCAGCAGTTTAGGGCTAGCAAGTGGTGAGCAGTTCTTC; CDR3: CASSLGLASGEQFF
V: TRBV5-6; D: TRBD2; J: TRBJ2-7; size: .; DNA: TGTGCCAGCAGGCCCCGGGGGGTTTCATCCTACGAGCAGTACTTC; CDR3: CASRPRGVSSYEQYF
V: TRBV4-1; D: TRBD1; J: TRBJ1-5; size: medium-sized; DNA: TGCGCCAGCGGGGACAGAAATAGCAATCAGCCCCAGCATTTT; CDR3: CASGDRNSNQPQHF
V: TRBV2; D: TRBD1; J: TRBJ2-7; size: .; DNA: TGTGCCAGCAGGGGGACAGCTCCCACCTACGAGCAGTACTTC; CDR3: CASRGTAPTYEQYF
V: TRBV6-5; D: .; J: TRBJ1-1; size: .; DNA: TGTGCCAGCAGACGTACAGGATACAACACTGAAGCTTTCTTT; CDR3: CASRRTGYNTEAFF
V: TRBV6-6; D: .; J: TRBJ2-3; size: .; DNA: TGTGCCAGCAGTCCCGGACAGCGCACAGATACGCAGTATTTT; CDR3: CASSPGQRTDTQYF
V: TRBV7-2; D: TRBD1; J: TRBJ2-7; size: .; DNA: TGTGCCAGCAGCTTAGGAAGGGGGCGCCGGGTTGACGCCGAGCAGTACTTC; CDR3: CASSLGRGRRVDAEQYF
V: TRBV27; D: .; J: TRBJ2-3; size: .; DNA: TGTGCCAGCAGTACTGGGACACCCCCCCGTACAGATACGCAGTATTTT; CDR3: CASSTGTPPRTDTQYF
V: TRBV14; D: .; J: TRBJ1-4; size: .; DNA: TGTGCCAGCAGCCAAGGTCGTCTGGGGGAGGAAAAACTGTTTTTT; CDR3: CASSQGRLGEEKLFF
V: TRBV28; D: .; J: TRBJ1-6; size: few; DNA: TGTGCCAGCAGTTCCGTTTTCCCCCTCCACTTT; CDR3: CASSSVFPLHF
V: TRBV6-6; D: .; J: TRBJ1-1; size: .; DNA: TGTGCCAGCAGTTACTCGCAGGTGAACACTGAAGCTTTCTTT; CDR3: CASSYSQVNTEAFF